These 18 T cell receptor beta chains were sequenced from one sample in a study of blood T cell repertoires in COVID-19. Sequenced by immunoSEQ multiplex PCR; TCRdb stores in-frame clones only, minus some. The sample has 140,000 to 150,000 clones; 70% to 80% are singletons. Material for sequencing was peripheral blood. Every receptor here comes from a man aged 50-59 years with acute or convalescent COVID-19.

The CDR3 nucleotides read TGCGCCAGCAGCTTGGATGGGGGGGCGCGTTATGGCTACACCTTC. Protein: CASSLDGGARYGYTF. The rearrangement joins TRBV5-1 to TRBJ1-2, with TRBD1 as a possible D gene (6 bases). CDR1 and CDR2 from the germline V gene are SGHRS and YFSETQ. The CDR3 consists of 15 residues. The ends were cut back, 0 bases at V and 5 bases at J, with 14 bases in the middle.

The chain employs TRBV18 and TRBJ1-5; weak D call: TRBD1 (6 bases). From germline, CDR1 is KGHSH and CDR2 LQKENI. Trimming left V 4 bases short and J 5 bases short, with 18 bases between. The CDR3 loop spans 16 amino acids. The CDR3 reads CASSRAGGPGDQPQHF. The DNA of the CDR3 is TGTGCCAGCTCACGCGCCGGAGGACCAGGGGATCAGCCCCAGCATTTT.

This clone has a handful of counts. The chain carries TRBV5-1 and TRBJ1-1; tentative D call: TRBD1 (6 bases). This CDR3 region has 15 residues. Deletions cut 0 bases from V and 5 bases from J, with 14 bases between. Germline V gives CDR1 SGHRS, CDR2 YFSETQ. In nucleotides, the CDR3 is TGCGCCAGCAGCTTGGTCCCAGGGGCTTGGACTGAAGCTTTCTTT. Protein sequence: CASSLVPGAWTEAFF.

The V and J genes are TRBV6-5 and TRBJ2-2, with 7 bases identical to TRBD1. From germline, CDR1 is MNHEY and CDR2 SVGAGI. The CDR3 is 14 residues long. The junction had 6 bases not matched to a gene; V was cut back by 7 bases and J by 4 bases. This chain's CDR3 is CASNNRGGTGELFF. Here the CDR3 DNA reads TGTGCCAGCAACAACAGGGGCGGCACCGGGGAGCTGTTTTTT.

The rearrangement joins TRBV5-6 to TRBJ1-2; D is unclear. CDR3 length: 15 amino acids. The germline gives CDR1 SGHDT, CDR2 YYEEEE. Trimming removed 0 bases at V and 3 bases at J, with 12 bases between. CDR3 in amino acids: CASSLVSRRDYGYTF. In nucleotides, the CDR3 is TGTGCCAGCAGCTTGGTCTCTCGGAGGGACTATGGCTACACCTTC.

This chain links TRBV12-3 or TRBV12-4 with TRBJ2-3, with 7 nucleotides matching TRBD2. Trimming at V came to 6 bases and at J to 6 bases, leaving 0 bases not matched to a gene. The CDR3 runs 11 residues. CDR3 amino acids: CASRGGDTQYF. The CDR3 bases are TGTGCCAGCAGGGGAGGGGATACGCAGTATTTT.

The genes are TRBV5-1 and TRBJ1-2, with 10 bases matching TRBD1. J lost 8 bases, V lost 4 bases, and 14 bases had no gene match. From germline, CDR1 is SGHRS and CDR2 YFSETQ. CDR3 length equals 16 residues. CDR3 sequence: CASSLRTGGDPRGYTF. DNA for the CDR3: TGCGCCAGCAGCCTGAGGACAGGGGGGGATCCCCGCGGCTACACCTTC.

This chain uses TRBV4-1 with TRBJ1-4; possible D gene TRBD1, 5 bases. Trimming removed 6 bases from V and 0 bases from J, with 8 bases in between. The CDR3 length is 14 residues. CDR1 is MGHRA and CDR2 is YSYEKL in the germline V gene. The CDR3: CASSSRATNEKLFF. CDR3 coding DNA: TGCGCCAGCAGTTCCAGGGCAACTAATGAAAAACTGTTTTTT.

The rearrangement joins TRBV7-6 to TRBJ2-2; TRBD2 aligns across 7 bases. Germline V gives CDR1 SGHVS, CDR2 FNYEAQ. Trimming at V came to 7 bases and at J to 7 bases, leaving 6 bases not matched to a gene. This CDR3 is 13 amino acids long. The CDR3 DNA reads as TGTGCCAGCAAGAAGGGGAGGGGCGGGGAGCTGTTTTTT. Protein sequence: CASKKGRGGELFF. Based on the CDR3 plus reference TRBV7-6 and TRBJ2-2, the full variable domain is GAGVSQSPRYKVTKRGQDVALRCDPISGHVSLYWYRQALGQGPEFLTYFNYEAQQDKSGLPNDRFSAERPEGSISTLTIQRTEQRDSAMYRCASKKGRGGELFFGEGSRLTVL.

This chain's CDR3 is CSVDRGGTDTEAFF. The CDR3 DNA reads TGCAGCGTTGACCGGGGAGGGACGGACACTGAAGCTTTCTTT. The chain employs TRBV29-1 and TRBJ1-1; tentative D call: TRBD1 (5 bases). Per germline, CDR1 SQVTM and CDR2 ANQGSEA. Trimming cost V 3 bases and J 3 bases, with 14 bases left between them. This CDR3 comprises 14 residues.

This chain connects TRBV7-2 to TRBJ2-7, with TRBD2 matching over 11 bases. The CDR3 spans 15 residues. Germline assignment: CDR1 SGHTA and CDR2 FQGNSA. J gave up 4 bases and V 5 bases, and 7 bases lay outside the gene matches. The CDR3: CASSVSGGEFYEQYF. CDR3 nucleotide sequence: TGTGCCAGCAGCGTTAGCGGGGGGGAATTTTACGAGCAGTACTTC.

J is TRBJ1-5 and V is TRBV4-1, with TRBD1 matching 8 bases. CDR1 MGHRA and CDR2 YSYEKL come from the germline V gene. There are 16 residues in the CDR3. With V trimmed by 3 bases and J by 6 bases, 10 bases remained unmatched. The CDR3 reads CASSHRGRGLVQPQHF. The DNA for the CDR3 is TGCGCCAGCAGCCATCGGGGCAGGGGGCTTGTTCAGCCCCAGCATTTT.

The rearrangement joins TRBV5-6 to TRBJ1-2, with a weak D call TRBD1 (6 bases). Germline V gives CDR1 SGHDT, CDR2 YYEEEE. The CDR3 has 15 amino acids. V was pared by 1 base and J by 4 bases, with 14 bases between. CDR3 sequence: CASSLYGQGSYGYTF. CDR3 DNA sequence: TGTGCCAGCAGCTTGTACGGGCAGGGGAGCTATGGCTACACCTTC.

This clone was seen a single time. V is TRBV30 and J is TRBJ2-3, with TRBD2 matching 8 bases. Germline CDR1 and CDR2: GTSNPN and SVGIG (reference sequence). The length of the CDR3 is 14 residues. V dropped 7 bases and J dropped 2; count of bases not matched to a gene: 8. CDR3 residues: CASTGGAVTDTQYF. The CDR3 region has the DNA TGTGCCTCGACGGGGGGGGCCGTCACAGATACGCAGTATTTT.

The rearrangement links TRBV14 to TRBJ1-1; TRBD1 matches 8 bases. Unmatched junction bases numbered 7, after V lost 3 bases and J lost 7 bases. The CDR3 has 14 residues. In germline, CDR1 is SGHDN, CDR2 FVKESK. In DNA form, the CDR3 reads TGTGCCAGCAGCCACTCCGGACAGGGCGTTGAAGCTTTCTTT. Protein sequence: CASSHSGQGVEAFF.

This clone occurred a few times. The chain links TRBV3-1 (or the pseudogene TRBV3-2) to TRBJ2-1; D is perhaps TRBD1 (6 bases). Germline loops: CDR1 LGHDT, CDR2 YNNKEL (reference sequence). V was clipped by 5 bases and J by 6 bases, with 14 bases between them. CDR3 length: 14 amino acids. CDR3 in DNA: TGTGCCAGCAGCTCCCGCCTAGGGGGCAATGAGCAGTTCTTC. Its protein is CASSSRLGGNEQFF.

The CDR3 region is CASRTEDNSPLHF. The CDR3 DNA is TGTGCCAGCAGGACAGAAGATAATTCACCCCTCCACTTT. The J gene is TRBJ1-6, the V gene TRBV2; weak D call: TRBD1 (5 bases). Deletions cut 6 bases from V and 5 bases from J, with 8 bases between. CDR1 is SNHLY, CDR2 FYNNEI, per germline. CDR3 length: 13 residues.

The chain has TRBV9 and TRBJ1-6; 8 bases map to TRBD1. V trimming: 3 bases; J trimming: 10 bases; junction bases outside the gene matches: 12. The CDR3 totals 16 residues. The germline CDR1 and CDR2 sequences are SGDLS and YYNGEE. CDR3 in amino acids: CASSASKDRENSPLHF. In DNA form, the CDR3 reads TGTGCCAGCAGCGCCTCTAAGGACAGGGAGAACTCACCCCTCCACTTT.